These 10 T cell receptor beta chains came from one sample sequenced in a study of T cells in localized non-small cell lung cancer. Clones were read by immunoSEQ multiplex PCR, and TCRdb kept only the in-frame ones, dropping some. The sample comprises 65,000 to 90,000 clones, roughly 75% of which are singletons, and 15% to 20% rests with the top ten. This specimen consisted of PBMCs, obtained before any cancer treatment. The receptor source for this set is a man between 40 and 70 years old with stage II squamous cell lung carcinoma.

The chain carries TRBV19 and TRBJ2-5, with D possibly being TRBD2 (5 bases). CDR1 LNHDA and CDR2 SQIVND come from the germline V gene (reference sequence). Trimming pared 4 bases from V and 2 bases from J, leaving 8 bases between. The CDR3 is made up of 13 amino acids. The CDR3 sequence is CASSRGSQETQYF. The CDR3 DNA is TGTGCCAGTAGTAGAGGGTCTCAAGAGACCCAGTACTTC.

The chain combines TRBV7-9 with TRBJ2-1, with a possible D match to TRBD1 (6 bases). V lost 7 bases to trimming and J lost 0 bases, with 13 bases between them. The CDR3 runs 15 residues. Germline CDR1 SEHNR, CDR2 FQNEAQ (reference sequence). The CDR3 loop is CASIGTQSSYNEQFF. In nucleotides, the CDR3 is TGTGCCAGCATAGGGACACAGAGCTCCTACAATGAGCAGTTCTTC.

This clone has only one observation. V gene TRBV6-5 combines with J gene TRBJ1-4, with D unresolved. This CDR3 contains 14 residues. Germline CDR1 and CDR2: MNHEY and SVGAGI. Between the trimmed V and J ends, which lost 0 bases and 5 bases, there was a span of 7 bases. The CDR3 loop reads CASSYSTGNEKLFF. As DNA, the CDR3 is TGTGCCAGCAGTTACTCGACGGGGAATGAAAAACTGTTTTTT.

This clone was seen just once. At one end the junction does not follow the germline gene, possibly because of a read error. The chain carries TRBV5-1 and TRBJ1-4; 9 bases match TRBD1. The CDR3 has 14 residues. The germline CDR1 and CDR2 sequences are SGHRS and YFSETQ. The CDR3 DNA is TGCGCCAGCAACAGCGGACAGGGGCGGGAAACACTGTTTTTT. It codes for CASNSGQGRETLFF.

The J gene is TRBJ1-2, the V gene TRBV19, with 11 bases lining up with TRBD1. Per the germline V gene, CDR1 is LNHDA and CDR2 is SQIVND (reference sequence). CDR3 size: 14 residues. V lost 6 bases and J lost 8; bases outside the gene matches: 8. This CDR3 is CASRTTRTGGGYTF. Here the CDR3 DNA reads TGTGCCAGTAGGACCACCCGGACAGGGGGCGGCTACACCTTC.

This sequence joins TRBV9 and TRBJ2-2, with 12 bases identical to TRBD2. V lost 0 bases, J lost 6 bases, and 6 bases stayed unmatched. In germline, CDR1 is SGDLS, CDR2 YYNGEE. CDR3 length equals 17 residues. CDR3 in DNA: TGTGCCAGCAGCGTAGGACTAGCGGGGGTTGACCCCGGGGAGCTGTTTTTT. Translated, it gives CASSVGLAGVDPGELFF.

The chain joins TRBV10-3 to TRBJ1-3; no firm D call. The germline CDR1 and CDR2 sequences are ENHRY and SYGVKD. V was clipped by 6 bases and J by 0 bases, with 9 bases between them. The CDR3 spans 14 residues. CDR3 bases: TGTGCCATCAGCGACTGGAACTCTGGAAACACCATATATTTT. Its protein is CAISDWNSGNTIYF.

CDR3 region: CASGRDSSYNEQFF. Written as DNA, the CDR3 is TGTGCCAGTGGCCGGGACAGCTCCTACAATGAGCAGTTCTTC. The J gene is TRBJ2-1, the V gene TRBV19; 7 nucleotides match TRBD1. Germline V gene data show CDR1 as LNHDA and CDR2 as SQIVND (reference sequence). This CDR3 has 14 amino acids. V dropped 8 bases and J dropped 0; count of bases not matched to a gene: 4.

The V call is TRBV7-9, the J call TRBJ1-2; D is possibly TRBD1 (6 bases). Trimming took off 5 bases at V and 5 bases at J, with 18 bases between the two ends. This CDR3 contains 15 residues. Germline V gene lookup returns CDR1 SEHNR and CDR2 FQNEAQ (reference sequence). The CDR3 reads CASSPTGAEYYGYTF. The CDR3 region has the DNA TGTGCCAGCAGCCCGACAGGAGCTGAGTATTATGGCTACACCTTC.

This clone has a handful of counts. The rearrangement links TRBV18 to TRBJ2-7; D not resolved. The CDR3 length is 13 residues. Trimming took 2 bases from V and 1 from J, leaving 6 bases between them. Germline V gene sequence: CDR1 KGHSH, CDR2 LQKENI. DNA of the CDR3: TGTGCCAGCTCACCAGGCAGATCCTACGAGCAGTACTTC. Its protein is CASSPGRSYEQYF. The complete variable domain, with remaining parts taken from reference TRBV18 and TRBJ2-7, reads NAGVMQNPRHLVRRRGQEARLRCSPMKGHSHVYWYRQLPEEGLKFMVYLQKENIIDESGMPKERFSAEFPKEGPSILRIQQVVRGDSAAYFCASSPGRSYEQYFGPGTRLTVT.